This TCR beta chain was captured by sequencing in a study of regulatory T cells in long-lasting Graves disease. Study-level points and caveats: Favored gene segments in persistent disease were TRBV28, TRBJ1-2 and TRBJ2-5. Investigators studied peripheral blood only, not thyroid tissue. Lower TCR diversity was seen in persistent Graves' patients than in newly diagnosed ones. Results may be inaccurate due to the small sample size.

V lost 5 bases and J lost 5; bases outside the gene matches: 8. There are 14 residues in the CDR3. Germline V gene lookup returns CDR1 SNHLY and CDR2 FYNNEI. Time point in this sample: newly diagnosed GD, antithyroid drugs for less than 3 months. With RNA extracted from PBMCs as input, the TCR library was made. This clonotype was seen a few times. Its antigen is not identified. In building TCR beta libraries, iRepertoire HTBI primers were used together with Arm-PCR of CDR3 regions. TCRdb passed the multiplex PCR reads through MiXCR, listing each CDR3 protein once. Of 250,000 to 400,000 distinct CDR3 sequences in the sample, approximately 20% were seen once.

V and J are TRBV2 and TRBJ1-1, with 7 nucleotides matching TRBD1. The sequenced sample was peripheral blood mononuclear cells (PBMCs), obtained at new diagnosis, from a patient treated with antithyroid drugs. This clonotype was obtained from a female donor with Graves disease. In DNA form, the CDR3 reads TGTGCCAGCAGTCCACCGGGGACAGCTACTGAAGCTTTCTTT. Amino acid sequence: CASSPPGTATEAFF.